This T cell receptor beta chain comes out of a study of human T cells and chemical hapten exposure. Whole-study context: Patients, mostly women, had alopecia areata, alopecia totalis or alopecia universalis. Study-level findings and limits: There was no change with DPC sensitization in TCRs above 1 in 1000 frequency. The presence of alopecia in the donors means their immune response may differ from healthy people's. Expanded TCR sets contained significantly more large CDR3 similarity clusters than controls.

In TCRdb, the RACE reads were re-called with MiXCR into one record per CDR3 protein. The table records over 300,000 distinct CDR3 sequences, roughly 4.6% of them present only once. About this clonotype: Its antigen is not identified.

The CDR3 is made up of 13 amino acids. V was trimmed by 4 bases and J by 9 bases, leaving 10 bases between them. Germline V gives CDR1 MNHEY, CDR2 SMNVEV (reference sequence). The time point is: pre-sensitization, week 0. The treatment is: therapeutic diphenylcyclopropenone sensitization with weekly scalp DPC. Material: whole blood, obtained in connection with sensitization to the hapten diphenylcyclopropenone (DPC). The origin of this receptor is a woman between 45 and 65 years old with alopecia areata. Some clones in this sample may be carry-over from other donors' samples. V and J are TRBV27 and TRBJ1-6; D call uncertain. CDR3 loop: CASSSQLSSPLHF. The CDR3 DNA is TGTGCCAGCAGTTCACAACTGAGTTCACCCCTCCACTTT.